This TCR beta chain was profiled in a study of neurological immune-mediated disorders (dated by TCRdb to about 2019). Study-level background: Peripheral blood TCR-beta repertoires from patients with HTLV-I-associated myelopathy (HAM/TSP), patients with multiple sclerosis, and healthy controls were compared in the study using UMI-based sequencing. Of the approximately 66 subjects in the cohort, about 15 were HAM/TSP patients, roughly 34 were multiple sclerosis patients, and some 20 were healthy controls. The approximately 99 TCR-beta libraries included longitudinal samples, technical triplicates and paired sorted CD4+ and CD8+ T-cell subsets alongside PBMC samples.

Results and caveats for the whole study, not just this receptor: TCR clonal expansion was highest in HAM/TSP patients and lowest in MS patients, with MS patients falling below even healthy controls. Across subjects, expanded clones never shared an identical CDR3 amino acid sequence, which suggests that the TCR-beta repertoires in every group were private.

CDR1 and CDR2 (DFQATT, SNEGSKA) derive from the germline V gene (reference sequence). Spanning cysteine to phenylalanine, the CDR3 consists of 12 amino acids. The CDR3 DNA has 36 bases and is translated from base 1. The germline V end is reduced by 5 bases and the J end by 4 bases; junction bases left unmatched: 3. cDNA was synthesized by template-switch 5'RACE using a primer with a 10-nucleotide random unique molecular identifier that tagged each TCR transcript. Each sequencing run produced over 180 million TCR-beta sequences covering 15-18 subjects. Total RNA was extracted with the RNeasy kit. The KAPA Real-time Library Amplification kit was used to amplify TCR-beta VDJ regions with primers targeting the TCR constant region and the 5'RACE anchor. Sample indexes and Illumina adaptors were added in a first PCR, and a second PCR then increased library yield. After Ampure bead purification, the roughly 650 bp TCR product was size-selected on a 2% E-gel SizeSelection system. Before pooling, library quality was checked on a Bioanalyzer, concentration was measured with Qubit, and libraries were quantified with the Kapa Library Quantification kit. An Illumina HiSeq 2500 sequenced the libraries paired-end 2 x 150 bp. To increase sequence diversity, roughly 24-30% phiX was spiked into each library pool. The authors' pipeline ran thus. Quality-filtered reads were processed with the UMI-based MiGEC pipeline, which removed over 75% of raw TCR sequences during error correction. IMGT germline references were used for aligning VDJ genes, and each clonotype was defined as a unique CDR3 amino acid sequence together with its V-J genes. VDJtools evaluated clonal expansion, Shannon diversity and CDR3 relatedness (CalcPairwiseDistances, ClusterSamples); CLCbio workbench built phylogenetic trees. Using coefficient-of-variation modelling across technical triplicates, the study counted a clone as expanded if it had at least 8 unique UMIs. The raw public reads went through TCRdb reprocessing: fastp at Q25, MiXCR clone calling, in-frame beta chains kept. Each record represents a unique CDR3 protein, reported with the most common genes and DNA among its rows. TCRdb's processing, not the study's, gives the V and J calls here. The sample yields about 22,000 distinct CDR3 sequences; 10% were counted once. About 20% of the sample belongs to the ten largest clones.

This clonotype was counted ten times or more. Its antigen is not yet known. No quality values exist for individual bases; no much larger clone is one base distant. For unsorted PBMC libraries, 2 million PBMCs were used after storage in RNAlater at -80 degrees C until RNA extraction. Peripheral blood underwent Ficoll-Hypaque density gradient centrifugation to isolate PBMCs, which were then cryopreserved in liquid nitrogen. Recombination joined TRBV20-1 with TRBJ2-3; TRBD2 aligns with 7 central bases. The receptor comes from a woman aged 55-69 years with HTLV-1-associated myelopathy (HAM/TSP). Specimen: PBMCs. The sequenced DNA: TGCAGTGCTGGGAGGGGCCCAGATACGCAGTATTTT. Its protein reads: CSAGRGPDTQYF.